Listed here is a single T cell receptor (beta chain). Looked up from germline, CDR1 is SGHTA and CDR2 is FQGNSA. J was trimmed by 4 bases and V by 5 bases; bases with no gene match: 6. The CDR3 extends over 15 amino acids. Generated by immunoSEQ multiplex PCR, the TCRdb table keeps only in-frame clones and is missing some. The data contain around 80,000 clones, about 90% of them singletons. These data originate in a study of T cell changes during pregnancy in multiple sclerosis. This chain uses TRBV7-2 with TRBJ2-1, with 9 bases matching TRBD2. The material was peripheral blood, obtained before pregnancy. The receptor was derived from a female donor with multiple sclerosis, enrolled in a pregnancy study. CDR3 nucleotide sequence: TGTGCCAGCAGCCCAGCGGGGGGTCAGTACAATGAGCAGTTCTTC. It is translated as CASSPAGGQYNEQFF.